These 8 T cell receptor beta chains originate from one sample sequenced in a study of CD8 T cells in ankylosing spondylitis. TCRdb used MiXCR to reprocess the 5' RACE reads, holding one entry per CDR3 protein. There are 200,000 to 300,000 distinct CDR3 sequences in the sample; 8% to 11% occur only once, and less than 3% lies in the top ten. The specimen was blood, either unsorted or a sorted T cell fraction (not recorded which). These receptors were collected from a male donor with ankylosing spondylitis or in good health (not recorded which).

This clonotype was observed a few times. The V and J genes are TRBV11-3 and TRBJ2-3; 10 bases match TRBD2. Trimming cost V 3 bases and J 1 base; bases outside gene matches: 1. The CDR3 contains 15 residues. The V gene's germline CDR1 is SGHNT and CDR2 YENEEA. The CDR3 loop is CASSFGLAGTDTQYF. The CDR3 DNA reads TGTGCCAGCAGCTTCGGACTAGCGGGCACAGATACGCAGTATTTT. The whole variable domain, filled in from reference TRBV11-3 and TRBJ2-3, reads EAGVVQSPRYKIIEKKQPVAFWCNPISGHNTLYWYLQNLGQGPELLIRYENEEAVDDSQLPKDRFSAERLKGVDSTLKIQPAELGDSAVYLCASSFGLAGTDTQYFGPGTRLTVL.

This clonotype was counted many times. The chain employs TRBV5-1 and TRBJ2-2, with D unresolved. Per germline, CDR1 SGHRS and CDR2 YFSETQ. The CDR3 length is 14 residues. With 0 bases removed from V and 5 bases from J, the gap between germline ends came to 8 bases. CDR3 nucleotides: TGCGCCAGCAGCTTGGCCGTTGCGACCGGGGAGCTGTTTTTT. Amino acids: CASSLAVATGELFF.

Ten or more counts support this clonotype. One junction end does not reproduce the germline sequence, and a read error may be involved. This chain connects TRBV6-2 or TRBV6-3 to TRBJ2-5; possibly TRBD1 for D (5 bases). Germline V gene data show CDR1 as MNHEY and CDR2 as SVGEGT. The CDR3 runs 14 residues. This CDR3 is CASSLRTYQETQYF. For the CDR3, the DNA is TGTGCTAGCAGTTTGCGGACATACCAAGAGACCCAGTACTTC.

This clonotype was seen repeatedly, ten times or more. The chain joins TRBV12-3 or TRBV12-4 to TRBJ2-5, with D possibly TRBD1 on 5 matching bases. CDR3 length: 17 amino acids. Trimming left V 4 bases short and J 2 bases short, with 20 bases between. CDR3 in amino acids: CASSSIRIGHIQETQYF. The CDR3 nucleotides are TGTGCCAGCAGTTCAATCCGCATTGGACACATACAAGAGACCCAGTACTTC.

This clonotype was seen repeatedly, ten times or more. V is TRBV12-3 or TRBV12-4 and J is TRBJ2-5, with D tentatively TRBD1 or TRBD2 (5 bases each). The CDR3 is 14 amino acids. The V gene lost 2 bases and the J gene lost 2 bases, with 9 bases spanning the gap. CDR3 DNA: TGTGCCAGCAGTTTACATGGGACGCAAGAGACCCAGTACTTC. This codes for CASSLHGTQETQYF.

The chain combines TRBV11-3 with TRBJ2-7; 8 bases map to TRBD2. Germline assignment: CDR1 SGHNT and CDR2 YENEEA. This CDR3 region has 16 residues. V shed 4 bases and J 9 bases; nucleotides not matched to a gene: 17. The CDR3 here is CASSSIWPGLGHAQYF. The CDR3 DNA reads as TGTGCCAGCAGCTCGATTTGGCCGGGACTAGGGCACGCGCAGTACTTC. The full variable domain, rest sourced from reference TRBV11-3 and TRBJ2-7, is EAGVVQSPRYKIIEKKQPVAFWCNPISGHNTLYWYLQNLGQGPELLIRYENEEAVDDSQLPKDRFSAERLKGVDSTLKIQPAELGDSAVYLCASSSIWPGLGHAQYFGPGTRLTVT.

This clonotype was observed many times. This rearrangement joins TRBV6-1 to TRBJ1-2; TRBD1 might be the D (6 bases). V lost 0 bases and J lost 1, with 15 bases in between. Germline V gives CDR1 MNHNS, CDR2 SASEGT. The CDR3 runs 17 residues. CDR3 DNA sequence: TGTGCCAGCAGTGAAGCGCTTCGGGGGCTACTTAACTATGGCTACACCTTC. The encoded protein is CASSEALRGLLNYGYTF.

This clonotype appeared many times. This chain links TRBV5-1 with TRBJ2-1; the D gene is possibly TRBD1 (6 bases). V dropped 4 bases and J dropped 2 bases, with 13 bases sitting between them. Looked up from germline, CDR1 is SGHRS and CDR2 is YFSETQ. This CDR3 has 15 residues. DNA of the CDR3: TGCGCCAGCAGCCCCTCAGGGGATACCTACAATGAGCAGTTCTTC. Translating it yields CASSPSGDTYNEQFF. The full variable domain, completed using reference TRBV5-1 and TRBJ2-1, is KAGVTQTPRYLIKTRGQQVTLSCSPISGHRSVSWYQQTPGQGLQFLFEYFSETQRNKGNFPGRFSGRQFSNSRSEMNVSTLELGDSALYLCASSPSGDTYNEQFFGPGTRLTVL.